This T cell receptor (beta chain) was found in a study of CD8 T cell repertoires and HIV-1 epitope variants. Repertoires were generated with immunoSEQ multiplex PCR, while TCRdb's copy carries only in-frame clones and drops some. Found here are 6,800 or so clones, 60% to 80% of them singletons; the top ten hold about 46%. As concerns this clone: Its antigen is undetermined.

V shed 5 bases, J shed 1 base, and the junction held 7 bases outside the gene matches. The CDR3 runs to 16 residues. The V gene's germline CDR1 is SNHLY and CDR2 FYNNEI. The rearrangement joins TRBV2 to TRBJ2-2; 7 bases fit TRBD1. The clonotype comes from a male donor with HIV. The sample was cultured CD8+ T cells derived from PBMCs. In DNA form, the CDR3 reads TGTGCCAGCAGTCCTACAGGGGCCAGGAACACCGGGGAGCTGTTTTTT. This encodes CASSPTGARNTGELFF.